The 32 T cell receptor beta chains below were found in one sample sequenced in a study of identical twins. TCRdb independently ran MiXCR on the 5' RACE reads; one entry per CDR3 protein. The sample contains around 960,000 distinct CDR3 sequences, approximately 13% of which appear only once. This same sample was also taken into another study, of yellow fever vaccine responses in identical twins.

Sequencing was done on a sample of PBMCs. Receptors originate from a woman aged 18-29 years in good health.

The chain carries TRBV2 and TRBJ2-5; 10 nucleotides match TRBD2. Germline loops: CDR1 SNHLY, CDR2 FYNNEI. V was clipped by 1 base and J by 4 bases; unmatched bases: 3. The CDR3 length is 15 residues. The CDR3 loop reads CASSEGSSGGETQYF. The CDR3 nucleotides read TGTGCCAGCAGTGAAGGGTCTAGCGGGGGAGAGACCCAGTACTTC.

This clonotype appeared a few times. The genes are TRBV4-1 and TRBJ1-1; 8 bases map to TRBD1. Trimming cost V 4 bases and J 3 bases; bases outside gene matches: 7. Germline values: CDR1 MGHRA, CDR2 YSYEKL. CDR3 length equals 15 residues. In DNA, the CDR3 is TGCGCCAGCAGCCGAGATTACAGGGGGGACACTGAAGCTTTCTTT. Its protein product is CASSRDYRGDTEAFF.

This clonotype has a handful of counts. This chain uses TRBV4-2 with TRBJ1-1; D is possibly TRBD1 (6 bases). V lost 0 bases and J 1 base, leaving 12 bases between the germline ends. This CDR3 has 16 amino acids. Germline CDR1 and CDR2: LGHNA and YNFKEQ. CDR3 residues: CASSQEGSGANTEAFF. The CDR3 bases are TGTGCCAGCAGCCAAGAAGGGTCAGGGGCGAACACTGAAGCTTTCTTT.

This chain joins TRBV19 and TRBJ1-2, with D tentatively TRBD1 (5 bases). V shed 4 bases and J shed 0 bases, with 15 bases lying between them. Germline V CDR1 and CDR2: LNHDA, SQIVND (reference sequence). The CDR3 is 16 residues long. The chain's CDR3 is CASSTGHATANYGYTF. The CDR3 bases are TGTGCCAGTAGTACCGGACACGCTACAGCTAACTATGGCTACACCTTC.

This clonotype was seen more than once but under ten times. V and J are TRBV7-9 and TRBJ2-7; TRBD1 might be the D (6 bases). Germline V lookup: CDR1 SEHNR, CDR2 FQNEAQ (reference sequence). The CDR3 runs 11 residues. Trimming shortened V by 5 bases and J by 5 bases, and 7 bases separated the two germline ends. CDR3 amino acids: CASSRTDEQYF. CDR3 coding DNA: TGTGCCAGCAGCCGGACAGACGAGCAGTACTTC.

This clonotype turned up a few times. V gene TRBV12-3 or TRBV12-4 combines with J gene TRBJ2-2, with a weak D call TRBD2 (6 bases). The CDR3 has 15 residues. Trimming cost V 6 bases and J 4 bases, with 15 bases left between them. CDR3 sequence (DNA): TGTGCCAGCAGCCCACGAACTAGCTTCACCGGGGAGCTGTTTTTT. Its translation is CASSPRTSFTGELFF.

The chain is built from TRBV29-1 and TRBJ2-3, with 10 bases lining up with TRBD1. CDR1 SQVTM and CDR2 ANQGSEA come from the germline V gene. With V trimmed by 7 bases and J by 0 bases, 7 bases remained unmatched. The CDR3 runs to 15 residues. CDR3: CSGDRGPGSTDTQYF. In nucleotides, the CDR3 is TGCAGCGGAGACAGGGGGCCTGGGAGCACAGATACGCAGTATTTT.

This clonotype was found a few times. This chain joins TRBV7-8 and TRBJ1-4; 7 bases fit TRBD1. This CDR3 has 14 amino acids. The J segment lost 8 bases and the V segment lost 5 bases, leaving 8 bases of the junction unmatched. The V gene's germline CDR1 is SGHVS and CDR2 FQNEAQ. CDR3 nucleotides: TGTGCCAGCAGCAAGACAGGGATACGGGAAAAACTGTTTTTT. Protein sequence: CASSKTGIREKLFF.

This clonotype appeared a few times. The J gene is TRBJ2-5, the V gene TRBV20-1; tentative D call: TRBD1 (5 bases). The germline CDR1 and CDR2 sequences are DFQATT and SNEGSKA (reference sequence). CDR3 length: 11 amino acids. Trimming stripped 4 bases from V and 5 bases from J, with 8 bases between. CDR3 residues: CSAIRVETQYF. The CDR3 nucleotides are TGCAGTGCTATCAGGGTGGAGACCCAGTACTTC.

The genes are TRBV7-2 and TRBJ2-2; perhaps TRBD1 as D (5 bases). Per germline, CDR1 SGHTA and CDR2 FQGNSA. The CDR3 totals 17 residues. Between the trimmed V and J ends, which lost 0 bases and 8 bases, there was a span of 19 bases. CDR3 region: CASSLAPTARPFGELFF. The CDR3 bases are TGTGCCAGCAGCTTAGCCCCGACAGCGCGGCCCTTTGGGGAGCTGTTTTTT.

This clonotype has a handful of counts. The chain is built from TRBV11-2 and TRBJ2-1; perhaps TRBD1 as D (6 bases). Trimming removed 0 bases at V and 0 bases at J, with 12 bases between. The CDR3 has 17 amino acids. Germline V lookup: CDR1 SGHAT, CDR2 FQNNGV. CDR3 sequence reads: CASSLELRDISYNEQFF. CDR3 bases: TGTGCCAGCAGCTTAGAGCTCCGGGACATCTCCTACAATGAGCAGTTCTTC.

Many counts were recorded for this clonotype. The CDR3 DNA is TGTGCCACCAGCACCAGACATCACTCTGGAAACACCATATATTTT. Protein product: CATSTRHHSGNTIYF. The J gene is TRBJ1-3, the V gene TRBV15; no reliable D call. Germline CDR1 and CDR2: LNHNV and YYDKDF (reference sequence). The V and J ends lost 4 bases and 0 bases respectively, with 10 bases between them. This CDR3 has 15 residues.

J is TRBJ2-3 and V is TRBV4-1; the match to TRBD2 covers 10 bases. In germline, CDR1 is MGHRA, CDR2 YSYEKL. This CDR3 contains 15 residues. The junction had 6 bases not matched to a gene; V was cut back by 4 bases and J by 5 bases. CDR3 residues: CASSRPASGGDTQYF. For the CDR3, the DNA is TGCGCCAGCAGCCGACCCGCTAGCGGGGGAGATACGCAGTATTTT.

This clonotype was picked up a small number of times. CDR3 coding DNA: TGTGCCACCAGTGATTTGCAGGTTACCGGGGAGCTGTTTTTT. It translates to CATSDLQVTGELFF. The chain has TRBV24-1 and TRBJ2-2, with no clear D. Germline-derived CDR1 and CDR2 are KGHDR and SFDVKD. The germline V and J ends were trimmed by 0 bases and 5 bases, with 6 bases remaining between them. CDR3 size: 14 residues.

This clonotype was seen at least ten times. The chain recombines TRBV29-1 with TRBJ1-1; D is perhaps TRBD1 (6 bases). CDR1 and CDR2 from the germline V gene are SQVTM and ANQGSEA. The V and J ends lost 8 bases and 0 bases respectively, with 25 bases between them. This CDR3 has 17 amino acids. Written as DNA, the CDR3 is TGCAGCACCGGGACACAGGTCCTGTCCCTTATGAACACTGAAGCTTTCTTT. Its protein product is CSTGTQVLSLMNTEAFF. Filled out from reference TRBV29-1 and TRBJ1-1, the complete variable domain reads SAVISQKPSRDICQRGTSLTIQCQVDSQVTMMFWYRQQPGQSLTLIATANQGSEATYESGFVIDKFPISRPNLTFSTLTVSNMSPEDSSIYLCSTGTQVLSLMNTEAFFGQGTRLTVV.

This clonotype has a handful of counts. This chain joins TRBV5-1 and TRBJ2-7; D gene unclear. The CDR3 contains 12 residues. V gave up 4 bases and J gave up 7 bases, with 12 bases separating them. Germline CDR1 SGHRS, CDR2 YFSETQ. The CDR3: CASSKDRGEQYF. In DNA, the CDR3 is TGCGCCAGCAGCAAGGACCGTGGGGAGCAGTACTTC.

J is TRBJ2-5 and V is TRBV6-5; 7 nucleotides align to TRBD2. CDR3 length: 14 amino acids. Germline loops: CDR1 MNHEY, CDR2 SVGAGI. After removal of 2 bases from V and 1 base from J, the junction contained 1 base not matched to a gene. The CDR3 region has the DNA TGTGCCAGCAGTTACGCTAGCGGCCAAGAGACCCAGTACTTC. Protein sequence: CASSYASGQETQYF.

The chain recombines TRBV5-5 with TRBJ2-3; 10 nucleotides match TRBD2. The germline V gene has CDR1 SGHKS and CDR2 YYEKEE (reference sequence). Trimming took 2 bases from V and 1 from J; bases not matched to a gene: 4. The CDR3 spans 16 residues. The chain's CDR3 is CASSLTSGDGTDTQYF. CDR3 in DNA: TGTGCCAGCAGCTTAACTAGCGGGGACGGCACAGATACGCAGTATTTT.

In the case of this clonotype: Mismatch with germline at one junction end may stem from a read error. The genes are TRBV20-1 and TRBJ2-7, with 7 bases identical to TRBD2. The CDR3 is 11 amino acids. CDR1 is DFQATT and CDR2 is SNEGSKA in the germline V gene (reference sequence). The CDR3 region is CSARIREERYF. The CDR3 bases are TGCAGTGCTAGAATCCGGGAGGAGCGGTACTTC.

This clonotype was recorded many times. The rearrangement links TRBV29-1 to TRBJ2-1; TRBD2 aligns across 12 bases. The CDR3 covers 14 residues. Germline lookup yields CDR1 SQVTM and CDR2 ANQGSEA. Losses at the gene ends were 4 bases for V and 7 bases for J; bases not matched to a gene: 5. As DNA, the CDR3 is TGCAGCGTTGTCCCTAGCGGGAGGGGGAATGAGCAGTTCTTC. This codes for CSVVPSGRGNEQFF.

In this sample, this clonotype turned up a few times. This chain connects TRBV5-1 to TRBJ2-1; 12 bases map to TRBD2. The CDR3 covers 16 residues. Germline CDR1 reads SGHRS; CDR2 reads YFSETQ. With 0 bases clipped from V and 7 bases from J, the junction kept 5 bases outside the gene matches. For the CDR3, the DNA is TGCGCCAGCAGCTTGGGACTAGCGGGAGTGTTTAATGAGCAGTTCTTC. This translates into CASSLGLAGVFNEQFF.

This clonotype came up many times. V and J are TRBV5-6 and TRBJ2-1; no clear D. Deletions cut 2 bases from V and 7 bases from J, with 4 bases between. Per the germline V gene, CDR1 is SGHDT and CDR2 is YYEEEE. CDR3 length: 11 residues. CDR3 in DNA: TGTGCCAGCAGCTTTCAGAATGAGCAGTTCTTC. Translation: CASSFQNEQFF.

This clonotype was observed at least ten times. The gene calls are TRBV7-9 and TRBJ2-3; 9 positions agree with TRBD1. V lost 5 bases, J lost 1 base, and 4 bases stayed unmatched. There are 15 residues in the CDR3. CDR1 SEHNR and CDR2 FQNEAQ come from the germline V gene (reference sequence). CDR3 sequence: CASSTRTGGTDTQYF. The DNA of the CDR3 is TGTGCCAGCAGCACCCGGACAGGGGGCACAGATACGCAGTATTTT.

This chain's CDR3 is CASSWDRGGSFF. The CDR3 nucleotides read TGTGCCAGCAGTTGGGACAGGGGGGGTTCTTTCTTT. The V gene is TRBV5-4, the J gene TRBJ1-1, with 11 bases identical to TRBD1. Trimming at V came to 5 bases and at J to 12 bases, leaving 6 bases not matched to a gene. Germline lookup yields CDR1 SGHNT and CDR2 YYREEE (reference sequence). The CDR3 runs 12 residues.

This clonotype has at least ten counts. The genes are TRBV2 and TRBJ2-5, with D unresolved. This CDR3 comprises 11 residues. V was trimmed by 1 base and J by 5 bases, leaving 2 bases between them. CDR1 and CDR2 (germline): SNHLY, FYNNEI. The CDR3 coding sequence is TGTGCCAGCAGTGAAGGGGAGACCCAGTACTTC. This encodes CASSEGETQYF.

This clonotype has just a few counts. This chain connects TRBV7-2 to TRBJ1-6; TRBD1 matches at 10 bases. This CDR3 contains 16 residues. Germline V gives CDR1 SGHTA, CDR2 FQGNSA. The J segment lost 4 bases and the V segment lost 5 bases, leaving 5 bases of the junction unmatched. CDR3 residues: CASSGRDRGYNSPLHF. The CDR3 DNA is TGTGCCAGCAGCGGCCGGGACAGGGGTTATAATTCACCCCTCCACTTT. Full variable domain (outside the CDR3, taken from reference TRBV7-2 and TRBJ1-6): GAGVSQSPSNKVTEKGKDVELRCDPISGHTALYWYRQSLGQGLEFLIYFQGNSAPDKSGLPSDRFSAERTGGSVSTLTIQRTQQEDSAVYLCASSGRDRGYNSPLHFGNGTRLTVT.

The rearrangement links TRBV28 to TRBJ1-2, with 7 nucleotides matching TRBD1. Per germline, CDR1 MDHEN and CDR2 SYDVKM. The CDR3 spans 15 residues. With 6 bases clipped from V and 4 bases from J, the junction kept 11 bases outside the gene matches. The CDR3 DNA reads TGTGCCAGCAGCCCCTACAGGGGTTTTAGCTATGGCTACACCTTC. Protein product: CASSPYRGFSYGYTF.

The sample holds many counts of this clonotype. J is TRBJ2-3 and V is TRBV14, with D possibly being TRBD2 (7 bases). V was clipped by 2 bases and J by 0 bases, with 18 bases between them. Germline V lookup: CDR1 SGHDN, CDR2 FVKESK. The CDR3 contains 18 residues. CDR3 residues: CASSQTGGPTTSTDTQYF. CDR3 DNA sequence: TGTGCCAGCAGCCAAACCGGGGGGCCGACAACTAGCACAGATACGCAGTATTTT.

The chain recombines TRBV6-2 or TRBV6-3 with TRBJ2-1, with a weak D call TRBD2 (5 bases). The CDR3 extends over 17 amino acids. The germline gives CDR1 MNHEY, CDR2 SVGEGT. V lost 2 bases to trimming and J lost 0 bases, with 14 bases between them. The DNA for the CDR3 is TGTGCCAGCAGTTACCCACCCTTGGGGAGCTCCTACAATGAGCAGTTCTTC. Translation gives CASSYPPLGSSYNEQFF.

The table lists this clonotype with many counts. The chain links TRBV6-6 to TRBJ1-5; D not certain. This CDR3 contains 12 residues. Germline V CDR1 and CDR2: MNHNY, SVGAGI (reference sequence). Deletions cut 0 bases from V and 7 bases from J, with 4 bases between. The CDR3 here is CASSYSAQPQHF. The CDR3 DNA is TGTGCCAGCAGTTACTCGGCACAGCCCCAGCATTTT.

V gene TRBV19 combines with J gene TRBJ1-5; possible D gene TRBD1, 5 bases. Trimming left V 5 bases short and J 1 base short, with 15 bases between. This CDR3 contains 16 residues. CDR1 is LNHDA, CDR2 SQIVND, per germline (reference sequence). The CDR3 DNA follows: TGTGCCAGTAGTGGGGGGAGAGGCACAAGCAATCAGCCCCAGCATTTT. This sequence encodes CASSGGRGTSNQPQHF.

This clonotype was detected a few times. V and J are TRBV7-9 and TRBJ2-3; 8 bases agree with TRBD2. Germline trimming cut 6 bases from V and 2 bases from J; bases unmatched to any gene: 10. Germline CDR1 is SEHNR and CDR2 is FQNEAQ (reference sequence). The CDR3 extends over 16 amino acids. The CDR3 reads CASRATSGVPTDTQYF. CDR3 sequence (DNA): TGTGCCAGCAGAGCTACTAGCGGAGTACCCACAGATACGCAGTATTTT. Full variable domain (remainder filled in from reference TRBV7-9 and TRBJ2-3): DTGVSQNPRHKITKRGQNVTFRCDPISEHNRLYWYRQTLGQGPEFLTYFQNEAQLEKSRLLSDRFSAERPKGSFSTLEIQRTEQGDSAMYLCASRATSGVPTDTQYFGPGTRLTVL.